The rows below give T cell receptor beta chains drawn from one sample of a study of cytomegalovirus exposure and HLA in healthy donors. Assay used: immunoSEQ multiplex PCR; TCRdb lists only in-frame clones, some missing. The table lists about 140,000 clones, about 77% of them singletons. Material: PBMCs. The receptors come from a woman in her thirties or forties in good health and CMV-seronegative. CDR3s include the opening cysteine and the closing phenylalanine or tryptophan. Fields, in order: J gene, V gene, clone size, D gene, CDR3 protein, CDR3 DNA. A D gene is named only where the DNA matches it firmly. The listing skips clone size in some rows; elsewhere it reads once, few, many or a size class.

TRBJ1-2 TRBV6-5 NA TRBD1 CASSYSGTDYGYTF TGTGCCAGCAGTTACAGTGGGACAGACTATGGCTACACCTTC
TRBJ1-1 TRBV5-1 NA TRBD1 CASSLDRGYTEAFF TGCGCCAGCAGCTTAGACAGGGGATACACTGAAGCTTTCTTT
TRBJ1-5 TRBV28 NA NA CASSLAGAANQPQHF TGTGCCAGCAGTTTAGCGGGCGCGGCCAATCAGCCCCAGCATTTT
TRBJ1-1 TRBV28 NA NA CASSLTRVTATEAFF TGTGCCAGCAGTTTGACCCGGGTGACAGCCACTGAAGCTTTCTTT
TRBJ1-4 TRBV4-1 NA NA CASSQPNRVLFF TGCGCCAGCAGCCAGCCAAACAGGGTTCTGTTTTTT
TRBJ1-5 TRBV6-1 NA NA CASGRNQPQHF TGTGCCAGCGGGAGGAATCAGCCCCAGCATTTT
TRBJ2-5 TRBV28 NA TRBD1 CASTTGAKTQYF TGTGCCAGCACGACAGGGGCAAAGACCCAGTACTTC
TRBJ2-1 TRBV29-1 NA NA CSVQTGSNEQFF TGCAGCGTCCAGACTGGATCCAATGAGCAGTTCTTC
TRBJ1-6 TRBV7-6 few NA CASSSQGRNSPLHF TGTGCCAGCAGCTCGCAGGGCCGCAATTCACCCCTCCACTTT
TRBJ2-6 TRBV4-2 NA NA CASSHGQASRYSGANVLTF TGTGCCAGCAGTCATGGGCAGGCGTCCCGTTACTCTGGGGCCAACGTCCTGACTTTC
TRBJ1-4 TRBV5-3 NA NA CARSTPGGSSSNEKLFF TGTGCCAGAAGCACCCCGGGGGGCAGCTCTTCGAATGAAAAACTGTTTTTT
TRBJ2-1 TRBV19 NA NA CASSMLQPLGNEQFF TGTGCCAGTAGTATGCTCCAGCCCCTCGGGAATGAGCAGTTCTTC
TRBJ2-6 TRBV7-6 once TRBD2 CASSFGTSLSSGANVLTF TGTGCCAGCAGCTTCGGGACTAGCTTGTCCTCTGGGGCCAACGTCCTGACTTTC
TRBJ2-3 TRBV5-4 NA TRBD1 CASSSSGGHSTDTQYF TGTGCCAGCAGCTCTTCAGGGGGCCATAGCACAGATACGCAGTATTTT
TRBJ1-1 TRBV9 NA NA CASSVVGANTEAFF TGTGCCAGCAGCGTAGTAGGGGCGAACACTGAAGCTTTCTTT
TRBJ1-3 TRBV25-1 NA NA CASSEYRRFSGNTIYF TGTGCCAGCAGTGAATATCGGAGGTTCTCTGGAAACACCATATATTTT
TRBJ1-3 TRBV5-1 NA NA CASSLAGGFSGNTIYF TGCGCCAGCAGCTTGGCCGGGGGATTCTCCGGAAACACCATATATTTT
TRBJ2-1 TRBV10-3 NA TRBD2 CAISAPGGGPGFF TGTGCCATCAGTGCCCCCGGGGGGGGCCCGGGGTTCTTC
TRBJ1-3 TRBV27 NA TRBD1 CASSLTGLGNTIYF TGTGCCAGCAGTTTGACAGGGCTGGGAAACACCATATATTTT
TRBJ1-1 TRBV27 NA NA CASSSGQNTEAFF TGTGCCAGCAGTTCCGGACAGAACACTGAAGCTTTCTTT
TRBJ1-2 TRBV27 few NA CASTLSRPEGEAANYGYTF TGTGCCAGCACCCTTTCCCGGCCAGAGGGAGAGGCCGCTAACTATGGCTACACCTTC
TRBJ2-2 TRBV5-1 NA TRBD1 CASSPRQGIVGELFF TGCGCCAGCAGCCCGCGACAGGGGATTGTCGGGGAGCTGTTTTTT
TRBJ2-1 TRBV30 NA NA CAWSRQSPRTGEQFF TGTGCCTGGAGTCGACAGTCGCCTAGAACCGGTGAGCAGTTCTTC
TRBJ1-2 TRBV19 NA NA CASIGTQYGYTF TGTGCCAGTATCGGGACACAGTATGGCTACACCTTC
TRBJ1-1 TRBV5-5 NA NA CASSPTRTVNTEAFF TGTGCCAGCAGCCCTACGAGGACAGTGAACACTGAAGCTTTCTTT
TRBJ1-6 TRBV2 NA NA CASREYNSPLHF TGTGCCAGTCGGGAGTATAATTCACCCCTCCACTTT
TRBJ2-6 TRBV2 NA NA CANGQTDSGANVLTF TGTGCCAACGGACAGACTGACTCTGGGGCCAACGTCCTGACTTTC
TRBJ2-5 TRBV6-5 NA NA CASSYSSHKETQYF TGTGCCAGCAGTTACTCGTCACATAAAGAGACCCAGTACTTC
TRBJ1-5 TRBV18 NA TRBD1 CASSLGQDSNQPQHF TGTGCCAGCTCACTGGGACAGGATAGCAATCAGCCCCAGCATTTT
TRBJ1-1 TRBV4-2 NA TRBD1 CASSQERTGGGAFF TGTGCCAGCAGCCAAGAGAGGACAGGGGGCGGAGCTTTCTTT
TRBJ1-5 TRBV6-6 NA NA CASSYSPTSNQPQHF TGTGCCAGCAGTTACTCGCCGACAAGCAATCAGCCCCAGCATTTT
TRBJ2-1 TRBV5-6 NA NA CASSLARRQLSKDEQFF TGTGCCAGCAGCTTGGCCCGGAGGCAGTTGAGTAAAGATGAGCAGTTCTTC
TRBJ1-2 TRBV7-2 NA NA CASSLVGRTYGYTF TGTGCCAGCAGCTTAGTTGGGCGGACTTATGGCTACACCTTC
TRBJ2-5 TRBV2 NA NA CASSEARTQYF TGTGCCAGCAGTGAAGCGCGGACCCAGTACTTC
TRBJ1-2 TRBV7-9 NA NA CASSLRRGDGYTF TGTGCCAGCAGTCTCCGGCGTGGAGACGGCTACACCTTC
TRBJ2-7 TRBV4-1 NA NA CASSQDSEVEQYF TGCGCCAGCAGCCAGGACAGTGAGGTCGAGCAGTACTTC
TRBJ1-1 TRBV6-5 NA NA CASSYSGGISGAEAFF TGTGCCAGCAGTTACTCGGGCGGCATCAGCGGGGCGGAAGCTTTCTTT
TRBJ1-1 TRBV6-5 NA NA CASSTGYTEAFF TGTGCCAGCAGTACAGGGTACACTGAAGCTTTCTTT
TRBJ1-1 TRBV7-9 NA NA CASSNRGGGNTEAFF TGTGCCAGCAGCAATAGGGGAGGGGGGAACACTGAAGCTTTCTTT
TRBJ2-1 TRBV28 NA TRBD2 CASSLNGGATNEQFF TGTGCCAGCAGTTTAAACGGGGGGGCCACGAATGAGCAGTTCTTC
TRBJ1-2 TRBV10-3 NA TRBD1 CAINDRDANYGYTF TGTGCCATCAACGACAGGGATGCTAACTATGGCTACACCTTC
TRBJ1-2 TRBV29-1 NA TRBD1 CSVEDRTVGYGYTF TGCAGCGTCGAGGACAGGACAGTGGGCTATGGCTACACCTTC